A selection of T cell receptor beta chains follows, all from one sample in a study of cytomegalovirus exposure and HLA in healthy donors. TCRdb keeps only in-frame clones here, not all; method: immunoSEQ multiplex PCR. This table holds about 150,000 clones, more than 75% found once. Sample: PBMCs. These receptors originate from a man aged 25 to 45 in good health and CMV-seropositive. CDR3s include the opening cysteine and the closing phenylalanine or tryptophan. D genes are given only for firm matches. The size entry is marked missing in some rows and otherwise reads once, few, many or a size class.

v_gene	j_gene	d_gene	abundance	CDR3nt	CDR3aa
TRBV9	TRBJ2-2	TRBD2	-	TGTGCCAGCAGCCCACCGGGGGGGTCGAACACCGGGGAGCTGTTTTTT	CASSPPGGSNTGELFF
TRBV29-1	TRBJ2-1	-	-	TGCAGCGTTGATGAGGGTTCCGATGAGCAGTTCTTC	CSVDEGSDEQFF
TRBV6-5	TRBJ2-2	-	-	TGTGCCAGCAAAGGGTGGGGGGACACCGGGGAGCTGTTTTTT	CASKGWGDTGELFF
TRBV27	TRBJ1-1	TRBD1	few	TGTGCCAGCAGATTACAGGGGGCTTTGTCTGAAGCTTTCTTT	CASRLQGALSEAFF
TRBV7-8	TRBJ2-7	-	-	TGTGCCAGCAGCCCAGGGGCGTTCTACGAGCAGTACTTC	CASSPGAFYEQYF
TRBV11-3	TRBJ1-1	TRBD1	-	TGTGCCAGCAGCGGAGGGGGCTACACTGAAGCTTTCTTT	CASSGGGYTEAFF
TRBV9	TRBJ1-4	-	few	TGTGCCAGCAGCCCAGGAGGGGGGGGCGAAAAACTGTTTTTT	CASSPGGGGEKLFF
TRBV10-3	TRBJ2-7	-	-	TGTGCCATCGCCGCAGGGGCGGACTACGAGCAGTACTTC	CAIAAGADYEQYF
TRBV19	TRBJ1-3	-	-	TGTGCCAGTAAGGACAGCTCCTCTGGAAACACCATATATTTT	CASKDSSSGNTIYF
TRBV5-6	TRBJ2-1	-	-	TGTGCCAGCAGCTCAATAACGGACACCTACAATGAGCAGTTCTTC	CASSSITDTYNEQFF
TRBV12-2	TRBJ2-7	-	-	TGTGCAAGTCTCCCGGGACTGACGAACGAGCAGTACTTC	CASLPGLTNEQYF
TRBV15	TRBJ2-5	TRBD1	-	TGTGCCACCAGCAGACAACAGGGGGCCGAGACCCAGTACTTC	CATSRQQGAETQYF
TRBV30	TRBJ1-5	TRBD1	-	TGTGCCTGGAATCGGGACAGGGGCCAGCCCCAGCATTTT	CAWNRDRGQPQHF
TRBV7-8	TRBJ2-7	TRBD1	-	TGTGCCAGCAGCACAAGACAGGGAATCGAGCAGTACTTC	CASSTRQGIEQYF
TRBV5-1	TRBJ1-5	-	-	TGCGCCAGCAGCAGGGGTAGCAATCAGCCCCAGCATTTT	CASSRGSNQPQHF
TRBV2	TRBJ2-2	-	-	TGTGCCAGCAGTGCCGCAGTCGCCAACGGGGAGCTGTTTTTT	CASSAAVANGELFF
TRBV9	TRBJ1-2	TRBD1	-	TGTGCCAGCAGCGTATTTGGACAGGAAAGGGGATATGGCTACACCTTC	CASSVFGQERGYGYTF
TRBV7-8	TRBJ1-3	TRBD1	once	TGTGCCAGCAGCCCCGGGACAGGGACTGGAAACACCATATATTTT	CASSPGTGTGNTIYF
TRBV10-3	TRBJ1-5	TRBD1	once	TGTGCCATCAGTAGAACAGGGGATCGGGTTTCTGGTCTAAGCCGCCAGCCCCAGCATTTT	CAISRTGDRVSGLSRQPQHF
TRBV6-5	TRBJ2-3	TRBD2	-	TGTGCCAGCAGTTACTCGCGGGAGGGCGGCACAGATACGCAGTATTTT	CASSYSREGGTDTQYF
TRBV27	TRBJ2-1	TRBD1	-	TGTGCCAGCAGTCCACCGGGACAGGGGAGGAATGAGCAGTTCTTC	CASSPPGQGRNEQFF
TRBV29-1	TRBJ1-4	-	once	TGCAGCGTCTCCCCAGCGAGTGGGGAAAAACTGTTTTTT	CSVSPASGEKLFF
TRBV19	TRBJ1-1	TRBD1	-	TGTGCCAGTATCCCTGACAGGGGTGAGCCTGAAGCTTTCTTT	CASIPDRGEPEAFF
TRBV28	TRBJ2-7	TRBD1	-	TGTGCCAGCAGTCATCCAAGGGACAGGCTATTCACGATCGGGCAGTACTTC	CASSHPRDRLFTIGQYF
TRBV10-3	TRBJ2-2	TRBD1	-	TGTGCCACCAAGGACACCGGGACAGGGGGCCTCGCCGGGGAGCTGTTTTTT	CATKDTGTGGLAGELFF
TRBV15	TRBJ2-1	TRBD1	-	TGTGCCACCAGCCATCCAGGGGGCGAATACAATGAGCAGTTCTTC	CATSHPGGEYNEQFF
TRBV5-6	TRBJ1-2	TRBD1	-	TGTGCCAGCAGCTTGGGGGCCAGGGGGCTAGGGGGCTACACCTTC	CASSLGARGLGGYTF
TRBV28	TRBJ2-2	TRBD2	-	TGTGCCAGCAGTCCCACCACAATAGCGGGAGTTTTCGGGGAGCTGTTTTTT	CASSPTTIAGVFGELFF